Described below is a single TCR beta chain sequence and its context. As yet, its antigen is unknown. This sample was taken from a study of T cell clonotyping in hematopoietic cell transplantation. General study points: Graft donor and pretransplant recipient Inverse Simpson Index values predicted broader posttransplant TCR diversity.

The data were produced by immunoSEQ multiplex PCR, yet TCRdb's version contains in-frame clones alone and is incomplete. The sample records almost 8,500 clones, roughly 91% being singletons. This CDR3 comprises 17 residues. Germline V gene data show CDR1 as MNHEY and CDR2 as SMNVEV (reference sequence). Trimming removed 2 bases from V and 2 bases from J, with 19 bases in between. The genes are TRBV27 and TRBJ2-7; TRBD2 might be the D (7 bases). The receptor was derived from a male patient between 55 and 70 years old who had an allogeneic stem cell transplant from a related donor, so the T cells may come from the graft donor. Some clones in this sample may be carry-over from other donors' samples. This material consisted of peripheral blood mononuclear cells, taken at the time of graft-versus-host disease after allogeneic stem cell transplant. Here the CDR3 reads CASSLGRGANIPYEQYF. The CDR3 bases are TGTGCCAGCAGTTTAGGACGGGGGGCAAACATTCCCTACGAGCAGTACTTC.